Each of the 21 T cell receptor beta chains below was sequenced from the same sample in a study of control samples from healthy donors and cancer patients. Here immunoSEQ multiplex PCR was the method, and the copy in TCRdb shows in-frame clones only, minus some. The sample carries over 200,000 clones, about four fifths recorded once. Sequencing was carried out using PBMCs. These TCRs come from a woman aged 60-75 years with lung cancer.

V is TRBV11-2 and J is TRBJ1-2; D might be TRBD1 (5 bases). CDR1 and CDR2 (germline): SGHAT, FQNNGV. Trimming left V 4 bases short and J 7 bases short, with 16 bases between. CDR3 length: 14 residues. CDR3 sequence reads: CASSSGGGFGGYTF. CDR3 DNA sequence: TGTGCCAGCAGCTCCGGTGGGGGTTTCGGTGGCTACACCTTC.

The CDR3 loop reads CASGAIGTAEAFF. CDR3 nucleotides: TGTGCTAGTGGCGCAATTGGGACAGCTGAAGCTTTCTTT. The chain is built from TRBV12-5 and TRBJ1-1; 7 bases match TRBD1. This CDR3 is 13 amino acids long. Germline V gives CDR1 LGHNT, CDR2 FRNRAP. Germline trimming cut 6 bases from V and 6 bases from J; bases unmatched to any gene: 7.

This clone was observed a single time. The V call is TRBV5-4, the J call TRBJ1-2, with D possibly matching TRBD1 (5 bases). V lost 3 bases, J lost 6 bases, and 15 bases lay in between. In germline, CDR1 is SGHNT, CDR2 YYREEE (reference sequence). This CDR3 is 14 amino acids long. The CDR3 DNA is TGTGCCAGCAGCTCAGGGACCCAGCCGGATGGCTACACCTTC. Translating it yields CASSSGTQPDGYTF.

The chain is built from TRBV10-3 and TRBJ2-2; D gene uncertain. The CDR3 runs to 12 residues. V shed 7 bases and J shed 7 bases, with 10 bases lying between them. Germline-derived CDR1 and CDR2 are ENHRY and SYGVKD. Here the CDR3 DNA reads TGTGCCATCAAACCATCCGGCGGGGAGCTGTTTTTT. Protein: CAIKPSGGELFF.

CDR3 coding DNA: TGTGCCAGCAGACCGAGGACAGGGAGTATTTATGGCTACACCTTC. Translated, it gives CASRPRTGSIYGYTF. The chain is built from TRBV6-5 and TRBJ1-2; 8 bases match TRBD1. V gave up 6 bases and J gave up 5 bases; unmatched junction bases: 11. The CDR3 is 15 amino acids. Germline CDR1 MNHEY, CDR2 SVGAGI.

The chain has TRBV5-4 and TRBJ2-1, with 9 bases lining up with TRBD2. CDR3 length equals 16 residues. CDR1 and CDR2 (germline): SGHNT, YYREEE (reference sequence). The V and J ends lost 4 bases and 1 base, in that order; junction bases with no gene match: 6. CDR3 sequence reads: CASSTMTSGSYNEQFF. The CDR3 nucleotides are TGTGCCAGCAGCACTATGACTAGCGGATCCTACAATGAGCAGTTCTTC.

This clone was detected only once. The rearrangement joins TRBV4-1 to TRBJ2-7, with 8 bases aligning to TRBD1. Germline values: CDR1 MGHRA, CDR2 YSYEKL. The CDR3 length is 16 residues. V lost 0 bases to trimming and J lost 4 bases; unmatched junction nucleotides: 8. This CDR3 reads CASSQERPGGAYEQYF. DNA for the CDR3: TGCGCCAGCAGCCAAGAGCGGCCAGGGGGCGCGTACGAGCAGTACTTC.

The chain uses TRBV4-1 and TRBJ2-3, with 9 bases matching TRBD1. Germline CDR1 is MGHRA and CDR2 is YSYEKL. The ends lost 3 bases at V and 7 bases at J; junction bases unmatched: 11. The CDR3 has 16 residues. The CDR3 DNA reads TGCGCCAGCAGCCAGAGTACAGGGGGCGGACAGTATACGCAGTATTTT. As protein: CASSQSTGGGQYTQYF.

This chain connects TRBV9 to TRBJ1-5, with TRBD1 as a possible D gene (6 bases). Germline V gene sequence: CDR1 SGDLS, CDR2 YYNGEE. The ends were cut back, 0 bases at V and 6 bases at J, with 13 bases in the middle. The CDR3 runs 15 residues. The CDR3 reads CASSVGGGGGQPQHF. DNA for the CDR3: TGTGCCAGCAGCGTAGGGGGGGGCGGAGGTCAGCCCCAGCATTTT.

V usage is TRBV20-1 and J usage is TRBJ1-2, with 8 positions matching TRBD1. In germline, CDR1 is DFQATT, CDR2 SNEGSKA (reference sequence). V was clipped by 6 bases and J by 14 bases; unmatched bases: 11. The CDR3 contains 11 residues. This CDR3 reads CSADHRGSMTF. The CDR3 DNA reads TGCAGTGCGGACCACAGGGGGAGTATGACCTTC.

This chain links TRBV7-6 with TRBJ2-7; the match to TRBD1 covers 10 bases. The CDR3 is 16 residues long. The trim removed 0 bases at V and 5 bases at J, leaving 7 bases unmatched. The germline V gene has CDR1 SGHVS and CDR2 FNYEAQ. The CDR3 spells CASSLAGTGVINEQYF. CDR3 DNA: TGTGCCAGCAGCTTAGCAGGGACAGGGGTAATCAACGAGCAGTACTTC.

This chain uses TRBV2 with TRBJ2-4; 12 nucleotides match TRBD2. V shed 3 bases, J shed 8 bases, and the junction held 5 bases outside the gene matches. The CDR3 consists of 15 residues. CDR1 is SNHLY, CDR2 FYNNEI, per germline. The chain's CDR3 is CASSERASGRDIQYF. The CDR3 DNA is TGTGCCAGCAGTGAGCGGGCTAGCGGGAGGGACATTCAGTACTTC.

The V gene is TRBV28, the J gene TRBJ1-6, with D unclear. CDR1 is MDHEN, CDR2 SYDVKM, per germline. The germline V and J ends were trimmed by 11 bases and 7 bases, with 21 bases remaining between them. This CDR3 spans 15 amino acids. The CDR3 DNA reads TGTGCCGCCTCGCGCCCGGGCAACGGGAATTCACCCCTCCACTTT. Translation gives CAASRPGNGNSPLHF.

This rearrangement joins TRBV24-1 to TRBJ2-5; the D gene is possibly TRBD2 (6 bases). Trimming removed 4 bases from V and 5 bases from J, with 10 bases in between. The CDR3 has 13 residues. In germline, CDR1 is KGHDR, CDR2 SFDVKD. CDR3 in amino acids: CATSDHGGETQYF. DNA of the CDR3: TGTGCCACCAGTGACCACGGAGGGGAGACCCAGTACTTC.

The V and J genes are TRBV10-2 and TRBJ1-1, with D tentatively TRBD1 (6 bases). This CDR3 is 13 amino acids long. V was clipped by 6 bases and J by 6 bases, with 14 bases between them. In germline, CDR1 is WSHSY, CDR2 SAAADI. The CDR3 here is CASRERGQSEAFF. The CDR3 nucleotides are TGCGCCAGCAGGGAACGGGGGCAGTCTGAAGCTTTCTTT.

In nucleotides, the CDR3 is TGTGCCAGCAGCGCGACGTACTCTGGAAACACCATATATTTT. Translated, it gives CASSATYSGNTIYF. This chain uses TRBV5-6 with TRBJ1-3; D remains ambiguous. This CDR3 spans 14 amino acids. Trimming shortened V by 4 bases and J by 0 bases, and 8 bases separated the two germline ends. CDR1 and CDR2 from the germline V gene are SGHDT and YYEEEE.

The CDR3 DNA is TGTGCCAGCAGCCCGACTCTTACAGGGGGTGAGCGCAATCAGCCCCAGCATTTT. The encoded protein is CASSPTLTGGERNQPQHF. The gene calls are TRBV27 and TRBJ1-5; 8 bases fit TRBD1. CDR1 is MNHEY and CDR2 is SMNVEV in the germline V gene (reference sequence). This CDR3 spans 18 amino acids. J lost 2 bases, V lost 6 bases, and 15 bases had no gene match.

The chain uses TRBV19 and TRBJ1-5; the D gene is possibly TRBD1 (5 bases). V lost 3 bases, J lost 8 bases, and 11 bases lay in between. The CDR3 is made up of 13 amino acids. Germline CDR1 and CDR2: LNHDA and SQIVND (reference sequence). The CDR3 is CASSMQGGEPQHF. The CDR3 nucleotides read TGTGCCAGTAGTATGCAGGGTGGGGAGCCCCAGCATTTT.

The CDR3 DNA sequence: TGTGCCAGCTCACTATTTACGGGGGACACTGAAGCTTTCTTT. Its translation: CASSLFTGDTEAFF. The V and J genes are TRBV18 and TRBJ1-1; possibly TRBD1 for D (5 bases). Deletions cut 4 bases from V and 3 bases from J, with 12 bases between. The germline V gene has CDR1 KGHSH and CDR2 LQKENI. The CDR3 totals 14 residues.

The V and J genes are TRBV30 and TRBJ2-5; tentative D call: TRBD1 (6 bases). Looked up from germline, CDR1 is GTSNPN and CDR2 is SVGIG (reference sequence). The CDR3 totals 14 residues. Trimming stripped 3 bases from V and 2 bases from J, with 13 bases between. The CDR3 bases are TGTGCCTGGAGCGCAGGGGCGCCACAAGAGACCCAGTACTTC. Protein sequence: CAWSAGAPQETQYF.

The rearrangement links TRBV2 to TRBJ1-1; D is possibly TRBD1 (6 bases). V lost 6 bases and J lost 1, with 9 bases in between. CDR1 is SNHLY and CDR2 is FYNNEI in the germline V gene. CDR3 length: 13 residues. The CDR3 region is CASRTQGNTEAFF. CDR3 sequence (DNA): TGTGCCAGCAGGACACAGGGGAACACTGAAGCTTTCTTT.